The 23 T cell receptor beta chains in this list originate from one sample, sequenced in a study of blood T cell repertoires in COVID-19. Clones were read by immunoSEQ multiplex PCR, and TCRdb kept only the in-frame ones, dropping some. The table shows around 300,000 clones, with around 87% occurring only once. Sequenced: PBMCs or T cells enriched from blood (not recorded which). These receptor sequences come from a woman aged 18 to 35 with acute COVID-19.

The chain is built from TRBV14 and TRBJ2-7, with D perhaps TRBD1 (6 bases). The CDR3 extends over 15 amino acids. Per germline, CDR1 SGHDN and CDR2 FVKESK. With 4 bases removed from V and 4 bases from J, the gap between germline ends came to 17 bases. CDR3 residues: CASSRTPGHHYEQYF. CDR3 nucleotides: TGTGCCAGCAGCCGCACACCGGGACATCATTACGAGCAGTACTTC.

The V gene is TRBV6-5, the J gene TRBJ1-6; perhaps TRBD1 as D (5 bases). V dropped 7 bases and J dropped 13 bases, with 23 bases sitting between them. The germline gives CDR1 MNHEY, CDR2 SVGAGI. CDR3 length: 15 amino acids. Here the CDR3 reads CASTSAYRQREPLHF. The CDR3 nucleotides read TGTGCCAGCACCTCCGCCTACAGACAGCGTGAGCCCCTCCACTTT.

The rearrangement uses TRBV5-1 and TRBJ2-1; the match to TRBD1 covers 7 bases. The V gene's germline CDR1 is SGHRS and CDR2 YFSETQ. The CDR3 is 16 amino acids. V trimming: 4 bases; J trimming: 2 bases; junction bases outside the gene matches: 9. CDR3 nucleotides: TGCGCCAGCAGCCACTCCGGGACAGTCCCCTACAATGAGCAGTTCTTC. This gives the protein CASSHSGTVPYNEQFF. Complete variable domain (other parts from reference TRBV5-1 and TRBJ2-1): KAGVTQTPRYLIKTRGQQVTLSCSPISGHRSVSWYQQTPGQGLQFLFEYFSETQRNKGNFPGRFSGRQFSNSRSEMNVSTLELGDSALYLCASSHSGTVPYNEQFFGPGTRLTVL.

V and J are TRBV7-2 and TRBJ1-2, with 7 positions matching TRBD1. Germline CDR1 reads SGHTA; CDR2 reads FQGNSA. The CDR3 is 14 residues long. V lost 5 bases, J lost 3 bases, and 6 bases stayed unmatched. The CDR3 coding sequence is TGTGCCAGCAGCCAGGGGGTCTGGGACTATGGCTACACCTTC. Translated, it gives CASSQGVWDYGYTF.

This chain links TRBV5-6 with TRBJ2-1; 10 bases match TRBD1. Germline V gene sequence: CDR1 SGHDT, CDR2 YYEEEE. V lost 2 bases to trimming and J lost 2 bases; unmatched junction nucleotides: 1. This CDR3 spans 15 amino acids. The CDR3 reads CASSFGTGAYNEQFF. The CDR3 DNA is TGTGCCAGCAGCTTTGGGACAGGGGCCTACAATGAGCAGTTCTTC.

The V gene is TRBV15, the J gene TRBJ2-2; 15 bases map to TRBD2. The CDR3 is made up of 19 amino acids. CDR1 and CDR2 (germline): LNHNV, YYDKDF (reference sequence). The V segment lost 5 bases and the J segment 6 bases; nucleotides outside the gene matches: 13. The CDR3 region has the DNA TGTGCCACCAGCTCCCCCGGGGGACTAGCGGGAGGTGTAGCCGGGGAGCTGTTTTTT. This sequence encodes CATSSPGGLAGGVAGELFF.

The V and J genes are TRBV27 and TRBJ2-5; the D gene is possibly TRBD1 (5 bases). The V gene lost 3 bases and the J gene lost 1 base, with 12 bases spanning the gap. Germline V gene sequence: CDR1 MNHEY, CDR2 SMNVEV (reference sequence). The CDR3 loop spans 15 amino acids. The CDR3 sequence: CASSLRGHFQETQYF. The CDR3 bases are TGTGCCAGCAGTTTGCGTGGACACTTCCAAGAGACCCAGTACTTC.

CDR3 DNA sequence: TGTGCCAGCTCAATAGCTGCCTCCTACAATGAGCAGTTCTTC. Residues: CASSIAASYNEQFF. This chain links TRBV18 with TRBJ2-1; no definite D call. This CDR3 comprises 14 residues. Trimming pared 5 bases from V and 0 bases from J, leaving 8 bases between. Per the germline V gene, CDR1 is KGHSH and CDR2 is LQKENI.

The chain joins TRBV6-5 to TRBJ2-7, with 7 bases fitting TRBD2. After removal of 5 bases from V and 3 bases from J, the junction contained 10 bases not matched to a gene. The CDR3 totals 15 residues. Germline values: CDR1 MNHEY, CDR2 SVGAGI. The CDR3 here is CASSLLTSANYEQYF. The CDR3 bases are TGTGCCAGCAGTCTACTAACTAGCGCCAACTACGAGCAGTACTTC.

This chain connects TRBV5-1 to TRBJ2-3; 8 bases align to TRBD2. After removal of 2 bases from V and 4 bases from J, the junction contained 6 bases not matched to a gene. The CDR3 loop spans 15 amino acids. Germline CDR1 reads SGHRS; CDR2 reads YFSETQ. CDR3 DNA sequence: TGCGCCAGCAGCTTACTAGCGGAGGGACCAGATACGCAGTATTTT. Amino acids: CASSLLAEGPDTQYF.

The gene calls are TRBV29-1 and TRBJ1-1, with 8 bases fitting TRBD1. This CDR3 contains 14 residues. Looked up from germline, CDR1 is SQVTM and CDR2 is ANQGSEA. J gave up 2 bases and V 4 bases, and 6 bases lay outside the gene matches. CDR3 in amino acids: CSVVVGQVNTEAFF. CDR3 bases: TGCAGCGTTGTGGTGGGACAGGTAAACACTGAAGCTTTCTTT.

V is TRBV4-2 and J is TRBJ2-1; 13 positions match TRBD2. The germline CDR1 and CDR2 sequences are LGHNA and YNFKEQ. V dropped 3 bases and J dropped 4; count of bases not matched to a gene: 0. CDR3 length: 15 residues. CDR3 region: CASSQTSGRYNEQFF. CDR3 nucleotides: TGTGCCAGCAGCCAGACTAGCGGGAGGTACAATGAGCAGTTCTTC.

In this sample, this clone turned up a few times. This chain uses TRBV27 with TRBJ2-5; D is perhaps TRBD1 (6 bases). The CDR3 contains 16 residues. V shed 5 bases and J shed 5 bases, with 21 bases lying between them. The V gene's germline CDR1 is MNHEY and CDR2 SMNVEV (reference sequence). The CDR3 region is CASSPQGAWTRETQYF. The CDR3 DNA reads TGTGCCAGCAGTCCACAGGGTGCTTGGACAAGGGAGACCCAGTACTTC.

V is TRBV12-5 and J is TRBJ1-2; D is unclear. Trimming removed 2 bases at V and 5 bases at J, with 12 bases between. CDR3 size: 14 residues. The germline CDR1 and CDR2 sequences are LGHNT and FRNRAP. The CDR3 region has the DNA TGTGCTAGTGGTTTGCCCCTGGGAGGGTATGGCTACACCTTC. The encoded protein is CASGLPLGGYGYTF.

The chain carries TRBV19 and TRBJ2-7; 7 bases are shared with TRBD1. The CDR3 runs 15 residues. V was pared by 6 bases and J by 1 base, with 9 bases of the junction left unmatched. From germline, CDR1 is LNHDA and CDR2 SQIVND (reference sequence). The CDR3 DNA sequence: TGTGCCAGTAGGACCTCAGGGGGATCTTCCTACGAGCAGTACTTC. Its protein is CASRTSGGSSYEQYF.

The CDR3 bases are TGTGCCAGCAGCTTAGTCCCCCGAGGAAGTGAGCAGTACTTC. The encoded protein is CASSLVPRGSEQYF. This chain uses TRBV13 with TRBJ2-7; D is ambiguous. The V end lost 1 base, the J end lost 7 bases, and 14 bases lay between the germline ends. The CDR3 sequence is 14 residues long. The germline CDR1 and CDR2 sequences are PRHDT and FYEKMQ (reference sequence).

The genes are TRBV5-4 and TRBJ2-1; 7 nucleotides match TRBD2. CDR1 is SGHNT and CDR2 is YYREEE in the germline V gene (reference sequence). The V and J ends lost 4 bases and 3 bases, in that order; junction bases with no gene match: 10. The CDR3 runs 16 residues. CDR3 DNA: TGTGCCAGCAGCCGTGGGCTAGCGGAGCTCTACAATGAGCAGTTCTTC. It translates to CASSRGLAELYNEQFF.

This chain uses TRBV7-9 with TRBJ2-1, with a tentative D call TRBD1 (6 bases). Between the trimmed V and J ends, which lost 4 bases and 6 bases, there was a span of 10 bases. This CDR3 comprises 13 residues. Germline V CDR1 and CDR2: SEHNR, FQNEAQ (reference sequence). The CDR3 region is CASSSRGGNEQFF. Here the CDR3 DNA reads TGTGCCAGCAGCTCTCGAGGGGGCAATGAGCAGTTCTTC.

The V gene is TRBV11-3, the J gene TRBJ1-1; 9 positions match TRBD1. CDR1 is SGHNT, CDR2 YENEEA, per germline. The trim removed 5 bases at V and 1 base at J, leaving 5 bases unmatched. This CDR3 contains 15 residues. CDR3 DNA: TGTGCCAGCAGCCTTTCGGGACAGGGGAACACTGAAGCTTTCTTT. As protein: CASSLSGQGNTEAFF.

The gene calls are TRBV19 and TRBJ2-7; D may be TRBD1 (5 bases). The CDR3 extends over 13 amino acids. Per germline, CDR1 LNHDA and CDR2 SQIVND (reference sequence). Trimming pared 3 bases from V and 2 bases from J, leaving 8 bases between. The CDR3: CASSMGHPYEQYF. CDR3 nucleotides: TGTGCCAGTAGTATGGGGCACCCCTACGAGCAGTACTTC.

V usage is TRBV6-5 and J usage is TRBJ1-2, with D possibly TRBD1 on 6 matching bases. The CDR3 covers 13 residues. Germline assignment: CDR1 MNHEY and CDR2 SVGAGI. The V gene lost 5 bases and the J gene lost 7 bases, with 14 bases spanning the gap. DNA for the CDR3: TGTGCCAGCAGTATAGGGGGAGTAATTGGCTACACCTTC. Protein sequence: CASSIGGVIGYTF.

This rearrangement joins TRBV7-2 to TRBJ2-7, with 8 bases that match TRBD1. The junction had 5 bases not matched to a gene; V was cut back by 5 bases and J by 2 bases. The CDR3 covers 14 residues. The V gene's germline CDR1 is SGHTA and CDR2 FQGNSA. The CDR3 nucleotides are TGTGCCAGCAGCCTGATACAGGGGGCCTACGAGCAGTACTTC. Translating it yields CASSLIQGAYEQYF. The variable domain in full, with the rest retrieved from reference TRBV7-2 and TRBJ2-7, is GAGVSQSPSNKVTEKGKDVELRCDPISGHTALYWYRQSLGQGLEFLIYFQGNSAPDKSGLPSDRFSAERTGGSVSTLTIQRTQQEDSAVYLCASSLIQGAYEQYFGPGTRLTVT.

This chain uses TRBV7-9 with TRBJ1-5; weak D call: TRBD1 (6 bases). V lost 5 bases to trimming and J lost 6 bases, with 11 bases between them. Germline-derived CDR1 and CDR2 are SEHNR and FQNEAQ (reference sequence). CDR3 size: 13 residues. CDR3 sequence reads: CASSDTGIQPQHF. In DNA, the CDR3 is TGTGCCAGCAGCGATACAGGGATTCAGCCCCAGCATTTT.